These T cell receptor beta chains were read from a single sample in a study of blood T cell repertoires in COVID-19. TCRdb keeps only in-frame clones here, not all; method: immunoSEQ multiplex PCR. The sample holds over 100,000 clones, approximately 85% seen once. The sample was peripheral blood. The receptors derive from a man aged 40-50 years with acute or convalescent COVID-19. Both conserved end residues are part of each CDR3. D genes are given only for firm matches. Not every row has a clone size; where given, it reads once, few, many or a size class.

TRBJ1-5	TRBV6-2/TRBV6-3	-	-	CASSYGSNNQPQHF	TGTGCCAGCAGTTACGGTAGTAACAATCAGCCCCAGCATTTT
TRBJ2-7	TRBV18	-	-	CASSPGGRGAYEQYF	TGTGCCAGCTCACCAGGGGGCAGGGGGGCCTACGAGCAGTACTTC
TRBJ1-4	TRBV3-1/TRBV3-2	-	-	CASSQVRQLTNEKLFF	TGTGCCAGCAGCCAAGTGAGACAGTTGACTAATGAAAAACTGTTTTTT
TRBJ1-2	TRBV3-1/TRBV3-2	TRBD1	-	CAIGQGVRYTF	TGTGCCATCGGACAGGGCGTCCGCTACACCTTC
TRBJ2-3	TRBV19	-	-	CASSIVGAVNTQYF	TGTGCCAGTAGTATAGTGGGGGCAGTCAATACGCAGTATTTT
TRBJ2-7	TRBV10-3	-	few	CAISESRQTYEQYF	TGTGCCATCAGTGAGTCGAGACAGACCTACGAGCAGTACTTC
TRBJ2-5	TRBV6-2/TRBV6-3	TRBD2	-	CASTPRLAGGTQETQYF	TGTGCCAGCACCCCGAGACTAGCGGGGGGAACCCAAGAGACCCAGTACTTC
TRBJ2-7	TRBV5-1	TRBD1	-	CASSWDRGSIYEQYF	TGCGCCAGCAGCTGGGACAGGGGGTCTATCTACGAGCAGTACTTC
TRBJ2-7	TRBV7-9	TRBD1	-	CASSVRQGPYEQYF	TGTGCCAGCAGCGTGCGACAGGGACCCTACGAGCAGTACTTC
TRBJ2-2	TRBV3-1/TRBV3-2	TRBD1	-	CASSHGQGGTGELFF	TGTGCCAGCAGCCACGGACAGGGTGGGACCGGGGAGCTGTTTTTT
TRBJ2-5	TRBV11-3	-	-	CAQRANPRETQYF	TGTGCCCAGCGTGCAAACCCTCGGGAGACCCAGTACTTC
TRBJ2-3	TRBV10-3	-	-	CAISDVESGTDTQYF	TGTGCCATCAGTGACGTAGAGAGCGGCACAGATACGCAGTATTTT
TRBJ2-2	TRBV7-2	-	once	CASSPQPGRATGELFF	TGTGCCAGCAGCCCCCAGCCGGGGAGAGCCACCGGGGAGCTGTTTTTT
TRBJ2-1	TRBV28	-	-	CASRLGQNNEQFF	TGTGCCAGCAGGCTGGGGCAGAACAATGAGCAGTTCTTC
TRBJ1-5	TRBV18	-	-	CASSPLPGLNNQPQHF	TGTGCCAGCTCACCACTACCAGGATTGAACAATCAGCCCCAGCATTTT
TRBJ1-6	TRBV4-1	-	few	CASSQDPFSGYNSPLHF	TGCGCCAGCAGCCAAGATCCTTTCTCAGGGTATAATTCACCCCTCCACTTT
TRBJ2-6	TRBV5-1	TRBD1	-	CASSLWGPGQGFGANVLTF	TGCGCCAGCAGCTTGTGGGGCCCGGGACAGGGGTTTGGGGCCAACGTCCTGACTTTC
TRBJ2-5	TRBV6-2/TRBV6-3	-	-	CASSYTGGTGETQYF	TGTGCCAGCAGTTACACCGGCGGGACCGGGGAGACCCAGTACTTC
TRBJ2-7	TRBV27	-	-	CASRSQVTYEQYF	TGTGCCAGCAGGAGTCAGGTTACCTACGAGCAGTACTTC
TRBJ1-5	TRBV7-9	-	few	CASSRTGSSNQPQHF	TGTGCCAGCAGCCGAACAGGGTCGAGCAATCAGCCCCAGCATTTT
TRBJ1-2	TRBV19	TRBD1	few	CASSMDRGGFDYGYTF	TGTGCCAGTAGTATGGACAGGGGAGGTTTCGACTATGGCTACACCTTC
TRBJ1-3	TRBV25-1	TRBD1	-	CASSEGQGDTIYF	TGTGCCAGCAGTGAGGGACAGGGAGACACCATATATTTT
TRBJ2-4	TRBV4-2	TRBD1	once	CASSQGGGLRYF	TGTGCCAGCAGCCAAGGAGGGGGCCTCCGCTACTTC
TRBJ2-3	TRBV3-1/TRBV3-2	TRBD2	-	CASSQDWPSGRGTDTQYF	TGTGCCAGCAGCCAAGATTGGCCTAGCGGGAGGGGCACAGATACGCAGTATTTT
TRBJ2-5	TRBV28	-	-	CASSGAGGGLNQETQYF	TGTGCCAGCAGCGGGGCAGGTGGGGGGTTGAACCAAGAGACCCAGTACTTC
TRBJ1-2	TRBV28	TRBD1	once	CASSLLVGGRGSYTF	TGTGCCAGCAGTTTATTAGTAGGGGGCAGAGGTAGCTACACCTTC